The 27 T cell receptor beta chains reported below all come from one sample, sequenced in a study of blood T cell repertoires in COVID-19. Measured with immunoSEQ multiplex PCR; TCRdb has only the in-frame clones, and not every one. This table has 250,000 to 300,000 clones, around 78% appearing once. Sequencing was performed on peripheral blood. Every receptor here comes from a man in his 60s who had recovered from COVID-19.

For the CDR3, the DNA is TGTGCCAGCCGTCCGCCGGGGACAGGGGCTTCACCCCTCCACTTT. This codes for CASRPPGTGASPLHF. This chain links TRBV28 with TRBJ1-6; 10 positions match TRBD1. This CDR3 is 15 amino acids long. Germline lookup yields CDR1 MDHEN and CDR2 SYDVKM. J gave up 9 bases and V 8 bases, and 10 bases lay outside the gene matches.

The V call is TRBV6-5, the J call TRBJ2-1; unclear D gene. V dropped 6 bases and J dropped 10 bases, with 16 bases sitting between them. Germline loops: CDR1 MNHEY, CDR2 SVGAGI. This CDR3 contains 13 residues. CDR3 loop: CASSRLPPTEQFF. CDR3 coding DNA: TGTGCCAGCAGCAGACTCCCCCCCACCGAGCAGTTCTTC.

The genes are TRBV28 and TRBJ2-5; the match to TRBD1 covers 9 bases. CDR1 and CDR2 (germline): MDHEN, SYDVKM. The CDR3 extends over 14 amino acids. The V segment lost 2 bases and the J segment 7 bases; nucleotides outside the gene matches: 5. CDR3 DNA: TGTGCCAGCAGTTTAGGGGGACAGGGAGGGACCCAGTACTTC. It yields the protein CASSLGGQGGTQYF. Based on the CDR3 plus reference TRBV28 and TRBJ2-5, the full variable domain is DVKVTQSSRYLVKRTGEKVFLECVQDMDHENMFWYRQDPGLGLRLIYFSYDVKMKEKGDIPEGYSVSREKKERFSLILESASTNQTSMYLCASSLGGQGGTQYFGPGTRLLVL.

The chain recombines TRBV6-5 with TRBJ2-7; D gene unclear. In germline, CDR1 is MNHEY, CDR2 SVGAGI. The CDR3 covers 15 residues. The V and J ends lost 0 bases and 4 bases respectively, with 13 bases between them. The CDR3 coding sequence is TGTGCCAGCAGTTACTCGCCGACGGCGGTATACGAGCAGTACTTC. It codes for CASSYSPTAVYEQYF.

The genes are TRBV19 and TRBJ1-5, with TRBD1 matching over 9 bases. V shed 4 bases, J shed 6 bases, and the junction held 4 bases outside the gene matches. Germline values: CDR1 LNHDA, CDR2 SQIVND (reference sequence). This CDR3 has 14 amino acids. The CDR3: CASSTRTGAQPQHF. Written as DNA, the CDR3 is TGTGCCAGTAGTACCCGGACAGGGGCTCAGCCCCAGCATTTT.

The genes are TRBV30 and TRBJ2-5, with TRBD1 as a possible D gene (5 bases). Germline assignment: CDR1 GTSNPN and CDR2 SVGIG (reference sequence). V was clipped by 6 bases and J by 4 bases, with 18 bases between them. The CDR3 is 14 amino acids. In DNA, the CDR3 is TGTGCCTGCAGTCGGAGTGGGGCGGCAGAGACCCAGTACTTC. Translated: CACSRSGAAETQYF.

The rearrangement joins TRBV6-5 to TRBJ2-1; 8 nucleotides match TRBD2. The germline gives CDR1 MNHEY, CDR2 SVGAGI. The ends lost 8 bases at V and 10 bases at J; junction bases unmatched: 16. The CDR3 loop spans 15 amino acids. In DNA form, the CDR3 reads TGTGCCAGCTCCTTCACACGGGGGGGCCCAAACGAGCAGTTCTTC. As protein: CASSFTRGGPNEQFF.

This rearrangement joins TRBV15 to TRBJ2-2, with a possible D match to TRBD2 (6 bases). Trimming pared 3 bases from V and 1 base from J, leaving 12 bases between. The length of the CDR3 is 16 residues. The V gene's germline CDR1 is LNHNV and CDR2 YYDKDF (reference sequence). The CDR3 loop reads CATSRSIAVNTGELFF. DNA for the CDR3: TGTGCCACCAGCAGGAGCATAGCGGTGAACACCGGGGAGCTGTTTTTT.

This sequence joins TRBV25-1 and TRBJ2-4; D may be TRBD2 (5 bases). The CDR3 sequence is 13 residues long. In germline, CDR1 is MGHDK, CDR2 SYGVNS. V lost 9 bases, J lost 2 bases, and 11 bases lay in between. CDR3 sequence (DNA): TGTGCCAGTGGGGAGCAGTCCAAAAACATTCAGTACTTC. Its translation: CASGEQSKNIQYF.

A note on this clone: Other nucleotide sequences in the sample specify the same CDR3. The chain uses TRBV5-1 and TRBJ1-1, with TRBD1 identical over 7 bases. The trim removed 0 bases at V and 4 bases at J, leaving 0 bases unmatched. This CDR3 has 13 residues. Germline V CDR1 and CDR2: SGHRS, YFSETQ. In DNA form, the CDR3 reads TGCGCCAGCAGCTTGGGGACAGGCACTGAAGCTTTCTTT. It codes for CASSLGTGTEAFF.

The chain is built from TRBV6-6 and TRBJ1-5; TRBD1 is a possible D gene (5 bases). CDR3 size: 16 residues. Trimming shortened V by 2 bases and J by 0 bases, and 11 bases separated the two germline ends. In germline, CDR1 is MNHNY, CDR2 SVGAGI (reference sequence). DNA of the CDR3: TGTGCCAGCAGTTACGGCGCGACAGATAGCAATCAGCCCCAGCATTTT. It translates to CASSYGATDSNQPQHF.

This chain joins TRBV6-5 and TRBJ2-1; TRBD1 might be the D (6 bases). The CDR3 is 13 residues long. V lost 5 bases and J 6 bases, leaving 11 bases between the germline ends. Germline V gives CDR1 MNHEY, CDR2 SVGAGI. CDR3 region: CASSNRVRNEQFF. CDR3 nucleotide sequence: TGTGCCAGCAGTAACAGGGTGCGCAATGAGCAGTTCTTC.

The chain has TRBV11-1 and TRBJ1-6, with D possibly matching TRBD1 (6 bases). The CDR3 is 15 residues long. Trimming pared 1 base from V and 7 bases from J, leaving 11 bases between. CDR1 is SGHAT, CDR2 FQDESV, per germline (reference sequence). CDR3 nucleotide sequence: TGTGCCAGCAGCTTAGACGGGACACCGAATTCACCCCTCCACTTT. It translates to CASSLDGTPNSPLHF.

V usage is TRBV6-5 and J usage is TRBJ1-1; 8 bases line up with TRBD1. The CDR3 extends over 12 amino acids. In germline, CDR1 is MNHEY, CDR2 SVGAGI. Trimming at V came to 5 bases and at J to 7 bases, leaving 3 bases not matched to a gene. This chain's CDR3 is CASSHRGGEAFF. The CDR3 nucleotides are TGTGCCAGCAGTCACAGGGGGGGTGAAGCTTTCTTT.

The gene calls are TRBV6-6 and TRBJ2-5; unclear D gene. Germline V gene data show CDR1 as MNHNY and CDR2 as SVGAGI (reference sequence). This CDR3 spans 14 amino acids. V lost 0 bases and J 3 bases, leaving 8 bases between the germline ends. This CDR3 reads CASSYSAAKETQYF. The CDR3 DNA follows: TGTGCCAGCAGTTACTCGGCGGCTAAAGAGACCCAGTACTTC.

The J gene is TRBJ2-5, the V gene TRBV10-3; 7 bases align to TRBD1. V shed 10 bases, J shed 2 bases, and the junction held 1 base outside the gene matches. The germline gives CDR1 ENHRY, CDR2 SYGVKD. The CDR3 has 11 residues. This chain's CDR3 is CATQGQETQYF. The DNA for the CDR3 is TGTGCCACACAGGGGCAAGAGACCCAGTACTTC.

This sequence joins TRBV5-1 and TRBJ1-5; 7 bases map to TRBD1. Trimming at V came to 4 bases and at J to 9 bases, leaving 10 bases not matched to a gene. The CDR3 extends over 14 amino acids. The germline gives CDR1 SGHRS, CDR2 YFSETQ. This CDR3 reads CASSEQGPPGPQHF. The CDR3 region has the DNA TGCGCCAGCAGCGAACAGGGGCCTCCGGGGCCCCAGCATTTT.

The table lists this clone with a few counts. This chain uses TRBV6-1 with TRBJ1-1; the match to TRBD1 covers 11 bases. The CDR3 is made up of 17 amino acids. Germline CDR1 reads MNHNS; CDR2 reads SASEGT. V lost 2 bases to trimming and J lost 5 bases; unmatched junction nucleotides: 10. Here the CDR3 DNA reads TGTGCCAGCAGTGAAAATGTCTGGGGGACAGGGGGTACTGAAGCTTTCTTT. Translated: CASSENVWGTGGTEAFF.

V gene TRBV11-2 combines with J gene TRBJ2-3; 9 nucleotides agree with TRBD2. V was pared by 3 bases and J by 4 bases, with 14 bases of the junction left unmatched. Germline loops: CDR1 SGHAT, CDR2 FQNNGV. The CDR3 sequence is 18 residues long. CDR3 sequence (DNA): TGTGCCAGCAGCTTCCCCCGGGCGCTAGCGGGGTTATCAGATACGCAGTATTTT. Translating gives CASSFPRALAGLSDTQYF.

The chain combines TRBV11-2 with TRBJ2-2, with 7 bases identical to TRBD2. Germline V CDR1 and CDR2: SGHAT, FQNNGV. Trimming removed 5 bases from V and 4 bases from J; junction bases left unmatched: 10. CDR3 length: 16 residues. The CDR3 DNA sequence: TGTGCCAGCAGCCAAAATGGCGGGAGCGTCACCGGGGAGCTGTTTTTT. It yields the protein CASSQNGGSVTGELFF. Filled out from reference TRBV11-2 and TRBJ2-2, the complete variable domain reads EAGVAQSPRYKIIEKRQSVAFWCNPISGHATLYWYQQILGQGPKLLIQFQNNGVVDDSQLPKDRFSAERLKGVDSTLKIQPAKLEDSAVYLCASSQNGGSVTGELFFGEGSRLTVL.

The chain uses TRBV7-8 and TRBJ2-2; TRBD2 matches 11 bases. J was trimmed by 7 bases and V by 1 base; bases with no gene match: 11. Germline lookup yields CDR1 SGHVS and CDR2 FQNEAQ. This CDR3 has 18 amino acids. This CDR3 is CASSLGRAGTSGIGELFF. The DNA of the CDR3 is TGTGCCAGCAGCTTAGGACGGGCCGGGACTAGCGGTATCGGGGAGCTGTTTTTT.

J is TRBJ2-1 and V is TRBV5-4; 8 bases fit TRBD2. There are 17 residues in the CDR3. Trimming took 4 bases from V and 7 from J; bases not matched to a gene: 16. Germline V CDR1 and CDR2: SGHNT, YYREEE (reference sequence). CDR3 sequence: CASSQRLGSGITNEQFF. CDR3 nucleotide sequence: TGTGCCAGCAGCCAGAGGCTGGGTAGCGGGATTACGAATGAGCAGTTCTTC.

The rearrangement uses TRBV19 and TRBJ2-4, with TRBD2 identical over 7 bases. Germline V gene sequence: CDR1 LNHDA, CDR2 SQIVND (reference sequence). This CDR3 contains 20 residues. The V segment lost 0 bases and the J segment 0 bases; nucleotides outside the gene matches: 14. CDR3 bases: TGTGCCAGTAGTATAGATCACGGGAGGATCACTAACATAGCCAAAAACATTCAGTACTTC. It yields the protein CASSIDHGRITNIAKNIQYF.

The V gene is TRBV28, the J gene TRBJ1-1, with 7 bases fitting TRBD1. CDR1 MDHEN and CDR2 SYDVKM come from the germline V gene. V lost 2 bases to trimming and J lost 0 bases; unmatched junction nucleotides: 24. CDR3 length: 22 amino acids. The CDR3 DNA sequence: TGTGCCAGCAGTTTAGCCTATGTTTTCGAACCCGACAGGGAGGACATGAACACTGAAGCTTTCTTT. Protein sequence: CASSLAYVFEPDREDMNTEAFF. Using reference TRBV28 and TRBJ1-1 for the parts outside the CDR3, the full variable domain is DVKVTQSSRYLVKRTGEKVFLECVQDMDHENMFWYRQDPGLGLRLIYFSYDVKMKEKGDIPEGYSVSREKKERFSLILESASTNQTSMYLCASSLAYVFEPDREDMNTEAFFGQGTRLTVV.

A single count supports this clone. The V call is TRBV5-4, the J call TRBJ1-3; 7 positions agree with TRBD1. CDR3 length: 16 residues. Trimming cost V 0 bases and J 3 bases; bases outside gene matches: 6. Germline V gene data show CDR1 as SGHNT and CDR2 as YYREEE (reference sequence). Written as DNA, the CDR3 is TGTGCCAGCAGCTTGGGGTCAGGGGGTTTTGGAAACACCATATATTTT. Its translation: CASSLGSGGFGNTIYF.

This rearrangement joins TRBV2 to TRBJ2-5, with 7 nucleotides matching TRBD1. Germline V gives CDR1 SNHLY, CDR2 FYNNEI. The CDR3 is 17 residues long. V trimming: 8 bases; J trimming: 5 bases; junction bases outside the gene matches: 20. The CDR3 protein is CASHSRGRGGMFETQYF. CDR3 nucleotides: TGTGCCAGCCACTCGAGGGGGCGCGGTGGTATGTTCGAGACCCAGTACTTC.

V is TRBV5-1 and J is TRBJ2-5, with D tentatively TRBD1 (6 bases). Trimming removed 4 bases at V and 1 base at J, with 20 bases between. This CDR3 is built from 17 residues. Germline V CDR1 and CDR2: SGHRS, YFSETQ. The CDR3 DNA follows: TGCGCCAGCAGCAACCTGCACAGGGCGAGGGCCCAAGAGACCCAGTACTTC. This sequence encodes CASSNLHRARAQETQYF.